In this sample, the clone carrying this T cell receptor (beta chain) turned up once. This entry comes from a study of control samples from healthy donors and cancer patients. Repertoires were generated with immunoSEQ multiplex PCR, while TCRdb's copy carries only in-frame clones and drops some. This table holds some 200,000 clones, 91% found once. Germline CDR1 is SGHVS and CDR2 is FNYEAQ. This CDR3 region has 16 residues. Trimming shortened V by 2 bases and J by 2 bases, and 12 bases separated the two germline ends. What was sequenced was blood. The chain has TRBV7-6 and TRBJ1-4; D unresolved. The source of this sequence is a woman between 25 and 40 years old in good health. In DNA, the CDR3 is TGTGCCAGCAGCTTAATAGTCGGAACGACTAATGAAAAACTGTTTTTT. This translates into CASSLIVGTTNEKLFF.